This T cell receptor (beta chain) was profiled in a study of beta chain features in type 1 diabetes. The study, taken as a whole, reports: Among all four CD4+ subsets, Type 1 diabetes patients had TCRB CDR3s that were moderately but significantly shorter. VDJ junctions from patients with type 1 diabetes contained fewer insertions and more deletions. In cDNA sequencing, cells with high TCR expression could be over-represented.

Turning to this clone: The antigen remains unidentified.

Sorting with CD45RO/CCR7/CD25/CD127/CD95/CD27 yielded naive, central memory, regulatory and stem-like memory CD4+ cells. TCRB transcripts that were expressed got sequenced, as all of the isolated RNA had been reverse transcribed. This table comes from immunoSEQ multiplex PCR, and its TCRdb copy is limited to in-frame clones, with some not included. The table has about 650,000 clones, 9.5% to 15% seen once. There are 15 residues in the CDR3. The junction had 9 bases not matched to a gene; V was cut back by 8 bases and J by 6 bases. Germline assignment: CDR1 MNHNY and CDR2 SVGAGI (reference sequence). This clonotype was sampled from a young man with type 1 diabetes. V gene TRBV6-6 combines with J gene TRBJ1-5, with 11 bases lining up with TRBD1. Sequences were obtained from naive CD4+ T cells from blood. The CDR3: CASLRTGGLSQPQHF. CDR3 sequence (DNA): TGTGCCAGCCTGAGGACAGGGGGCCTAAGTCAGCCCCAGCATTTT.